This T cell receptor (beta chain) was recorded in a study of shared clonotypes between healthy human individuals. General study results and limits: Investigators collected only blood, and repertoires in tissues likely differ.

CD45RO negativity and positive selection for CCR7 defined naive CD8 cells, a population that excluded terminally differentiated effector memory CD45RA+ cells. Points on this clone: Its target is not known.

Profiled with immunoSEQ multiplex PCR; TCRdb holds only in-frame clones, not every one. Found here are millions of clones, about 94% of them singletons; the top ten hold 1.1%. J was trimmed by 4 bases and V by 1 base; bases with no gene match: 5. Germline assignment: CDR1 SGDLS and CDR2 YYNGEE. The CDR3 is 16 amino acids. The sample was naive CD8+ T cells sorted from blood. This sequence joins TRBV9 and TRBJ2-2; TRBD2 agrees at 9 bases. This clonotype was obtained from a man aged 18 to 30 in good health. The CDR3 DNA reads TGTGCCAGCAGCGTATTGGGTAGCGGGAGCACCGGGGAGCTGTTTTTT. This translates into CASSVLGSGSTGELFF. Supplemented by reference TRBV9 and TRBJ2-2, the full variable domain reads DSGVTQTPKHLITATGQRVTLRCSPRSGDLSVYWYQQSLDQGLQFLIQYYNGEERAKGNILERFSAQQFPDLHSELNLSSLELGDSALYFCASSVLGSGSTGELFFGEGSRLTVL.